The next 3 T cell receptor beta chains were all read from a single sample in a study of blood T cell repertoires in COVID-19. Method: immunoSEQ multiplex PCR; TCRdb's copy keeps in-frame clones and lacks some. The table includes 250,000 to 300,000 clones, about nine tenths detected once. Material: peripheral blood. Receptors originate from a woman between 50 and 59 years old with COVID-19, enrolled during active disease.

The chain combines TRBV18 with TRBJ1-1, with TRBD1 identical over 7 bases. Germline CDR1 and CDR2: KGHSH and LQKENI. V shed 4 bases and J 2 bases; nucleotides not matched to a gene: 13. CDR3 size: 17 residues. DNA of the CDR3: TGTGCCAGCTCACTCAACATAGGGACAGCGCGCAACACTGAAGCTTTCTTT. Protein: CASSLNIGTARNTEAFF.

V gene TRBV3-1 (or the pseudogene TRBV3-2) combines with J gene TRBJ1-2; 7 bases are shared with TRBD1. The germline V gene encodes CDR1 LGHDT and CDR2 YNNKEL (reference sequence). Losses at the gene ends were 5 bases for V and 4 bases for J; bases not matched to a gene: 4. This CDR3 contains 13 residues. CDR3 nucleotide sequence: TGTGCCAGCAGCGACAGGGCGAGCTATGGCTACACCTTC. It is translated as CASSDRASYGYTF.

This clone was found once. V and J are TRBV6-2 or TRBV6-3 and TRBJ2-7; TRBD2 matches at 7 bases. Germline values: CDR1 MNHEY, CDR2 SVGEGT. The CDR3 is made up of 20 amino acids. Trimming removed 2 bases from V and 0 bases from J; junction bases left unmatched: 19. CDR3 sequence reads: CASSYDEVPAGWSRSYEQYF. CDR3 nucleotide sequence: TGTGCCAGCAGTTACGATGAGGTTCCAGCGGGATGGTCTCGCTCCTACGAGCAGTACTTC.